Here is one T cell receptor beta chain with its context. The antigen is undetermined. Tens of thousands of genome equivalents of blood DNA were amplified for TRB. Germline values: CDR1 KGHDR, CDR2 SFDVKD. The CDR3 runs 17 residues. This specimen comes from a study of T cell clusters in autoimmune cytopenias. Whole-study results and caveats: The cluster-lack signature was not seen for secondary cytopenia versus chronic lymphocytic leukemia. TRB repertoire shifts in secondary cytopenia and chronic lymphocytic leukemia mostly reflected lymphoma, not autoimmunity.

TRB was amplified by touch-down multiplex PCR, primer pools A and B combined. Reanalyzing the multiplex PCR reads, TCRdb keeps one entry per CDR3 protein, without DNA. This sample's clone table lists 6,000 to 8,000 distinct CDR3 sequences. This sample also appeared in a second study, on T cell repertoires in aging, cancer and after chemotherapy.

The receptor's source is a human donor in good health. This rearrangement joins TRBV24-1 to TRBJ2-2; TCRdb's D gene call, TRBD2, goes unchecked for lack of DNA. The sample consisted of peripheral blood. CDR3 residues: CATSDEVGRHNTGELFF.